Each of the 11 T cell receptor beta chains below was sequenced from the same sample in a study of blood T cell repertoires in COVID-19. The data were produced by immunoSEQ multiplex PCR, yet TCRdb's version contains in-frame clones alone and is incomplete. Counted here are about 210,000 clones, 89% occurring once; the ten biggest clones make up around 4.8%. The sample consisted of peripheral blood. These receptors all come from a middle-aged woman with acute or convalescent COVID-19.

Concerning this clone itself: A junction boundary mismatches the germline segment, possibly from a read error. This sequence joins TRBV19 and TRBJ1-5; 8 bases match TRBD1. This CDR3 region has 14 residues. Germline V gene lookup returns CDR1 LNHDA and CDR2 SQIVND (reference sequence). The CDR3 region has the DNA TGTGCCAGTAGGATAGACAGGGGCGGTCAGCCCCAGCATTTT. Protein sequence: CASRIDRGGQPQHF.

The gene calls are TRBV27 and TRBJ1-2; 8 positions match TRBD1. V gave up 2 bases and J gave up 4 bases; unmatched junction bases: 3. CDR1 is MNHEY and CDR2 is SMNVEV in the germline V gene (reference sequence). This CDR3 region has 14 residues. The chain's CDR3 is CASSLQGAPYGYTF. The CDR3 bases are TGTGCCAGCAGTTTACAGGGGGCCCCCTATGGCTACACCTTC.

The chain recombines TRBV5-1 with TRBJ1-2; TRBD1 matches 7 bases. J gave up 4 bases and V 4 bases, and 7 bases lay outside the gene matches. Germline CDR1 and CDR2: SGHRS and YFSETQ. The CDR3 spans 14 residues. CDR3 sequence reads: CASSPGTVLYGYTF. CDR3 nucleotide sequence: TGCGCCAGCAGCCCGGGGACAGTACTCTATGGCTACACCTTC.

This chain uses TRBV3-1 (or the pseudogene TRBV3-2) with TRBJ1-1; 9 nucleotides line up with TRBD1. The CDR3 covers 13 residues. Trimming cost V 11 bases and J 4 bases; bases outside gene matches: 8. Germline assignment: CDR1 LGHDT and CDR2 YNNKEL (reference sequence). Here the CDR3 reads CAANRGQGTEAFF. In DNA, the CDR3 is TGTGCCGCTAACAGGGGGCAGGGCACTGAAGCTTTCTTT.

The chain couples TRBV7-8 to TRBJ1-5, with TRBD1 matching 8 bases. V gave up 3 bases and J gave up 2 bases; unmatched junction bases: 12. Germline V CDR1 and CDR2: SGHVS, FQNEAQ. The CDR3 contains 18 residues. The CDR3 DNA is TGTGCCAGCAGCTTCCAGTACGGACAGGGAGCGGGCAATCAGCCCCAGCATTTT. It translates to CASSFQYGQGAGNQPQHF.

The chain is built from TRBV7-3 and TRBJ2-1; 8 bases are shared with TRBD2. The trim removed 3 bases at V and 8 bases at J, leaving 15 bases unmatched. CDR1 and CDR2 from the germline V gene are SGHTA and FQGTGA. The CDR3 extends over 17 amino acids. The CDR3 here is CASSLGPAGDFSDEQFF. The CDR3 DNA follows: TGTGCCAGCAGCTTGGGTCCAGCGGGGGACTTTAGCGATGAGCAGTTCTTC.

The V call is TRBV19, the J call TRBJ1-1, with D unclear. CDR1 LNHDA and CDR2 SQIVND come from the germline V gene (reference sequence). V was pared by 10 bases and J by 7 bases, with 13 bases between. This CDR3 has 11 amino acids. The CDR3 protein is CAILSVSEAFF. The CDR3 DNA follows: TGTGCCATTTTAAGCGTAAGTGAAGCTTTCTTT.

This clone was seen a few times. The CDR3 region is CASSSPYNRYGYTF. As DNA, the CDR3 is TGTGCCAGCAGCTCCCCGTATAATCGCTATGGCTACACCTTC. The rearrangement links TRBV7-2 to TRBJ1-2, with D unresolved. The V end was cut by 4 bases, the J end by 4 bases, with 13 bases between. This CDR3 is 14 amino acids long. Germline CDR1 reads SGHTA; CDR2 reads FQGNSA.

This chain links TRBV4-2 with TRBJ1-2, with D possibly matching TRBD1 (6 bases). CDR1 and CDR2 (germline): LGHNA, YNFKEQ. V dropped 0 bases and J dropped 2 bases, with 7 bases sitting between them. CDR3 size: 14 residues. As DNA, the CDR3 is TGTGCCAGCAGCCAAGATACAGGGAACTATGGCTACACCTTC. Translated, it gives CASSQDTGNYGYTF.

This clone was seen just once. This chain uses TRBV5-1 with TRBJ2-3, with 10 bases lining up with TRBD2. J gave up 1 base and V 3 bases, and 5 bases lay outside the gene matches. The V gene's germline CDR1 is SGHRS and CDR2 YFSETQ. The CDR3 totals 16 residues. The CDR3 here is CASSSRTSGGTDTQYF. The DNA for the CDR3 is TGCGCCAGCAGCTCCCGGACTAGCGGCGGCACAGATACGCAGTATTTT. The complete variable domain, with remaining parts taken from reference TRBV5-1 and TRBJ2-3, reads KAGVTQTPRYLIKTRGQQVTLSCSPISGHRSVSWYQQTPGQGLQFLFEYFSETQRNKGNFPGRFSGRQFSNSRSEMNVSTLELGDSALYLCASSSRTSGGTDTQYFGPGTRLTVL.

The V gene is TRBV5-8, the J gene TRBJ2-1; 7 nucleotides align to TRBD1. The CDR3 is made up of 15 amino acids. The ends lost 2 bases at V and 2 bases at J; junction bases unmatched: 4. CDR1 and CDR2 from the germline V gene are SGHTS and YDEGEE. The CDR3 is CASSFEGATYNEQFF. CDR3 nucleotide sequence: TGTGCCAGCAGCTTTGAGGGGGCTACCTACAATGAGCAGTTCTTC. The full variable domain, rest sourced from reference TRBV5-8 and TRBJ2-1, is EAGVTQSPTHLIKTRGQQATLRCSPISGHTSVYWYQQALGLGLQFLLWYDEGEERNRGNFPPRFSGRQFPNYSSELNVNALELEDSALYLCASSFEGATYNEQFFGPGTRLTVL.